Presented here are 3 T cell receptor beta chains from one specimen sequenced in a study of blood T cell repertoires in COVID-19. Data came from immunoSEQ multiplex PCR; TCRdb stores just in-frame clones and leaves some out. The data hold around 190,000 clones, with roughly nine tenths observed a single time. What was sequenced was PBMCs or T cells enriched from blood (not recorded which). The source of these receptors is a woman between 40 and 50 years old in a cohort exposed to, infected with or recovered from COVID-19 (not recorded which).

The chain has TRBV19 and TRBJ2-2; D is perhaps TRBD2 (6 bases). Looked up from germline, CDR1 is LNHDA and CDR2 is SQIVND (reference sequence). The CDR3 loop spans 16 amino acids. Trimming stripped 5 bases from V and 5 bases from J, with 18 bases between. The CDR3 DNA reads TGTGCCAGTAGTGGTGGTCGGAGGGCTGAGACCGGGGAGCTGTTTTTT. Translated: CASSGGRRAETGELFF. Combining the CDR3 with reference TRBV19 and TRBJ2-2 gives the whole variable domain DGGITQSPKYLFRKEGQNVTLSCEQNLNHDAMYWYRQDPGQGLRLIYYSQIVNDFQKGDIAEGYSVSREKKESFPLTVTSAQKNPTAFYLCASSGGRRAETGELFFGEGSRLTVL.

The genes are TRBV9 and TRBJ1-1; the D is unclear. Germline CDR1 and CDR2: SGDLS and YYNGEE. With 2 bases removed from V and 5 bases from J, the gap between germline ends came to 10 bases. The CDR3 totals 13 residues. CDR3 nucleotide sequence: TGTGCCAGCAGCGTTCCCGGGATAACTGAAGCTTTCTTT. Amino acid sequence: CASSVPGITEAFF.

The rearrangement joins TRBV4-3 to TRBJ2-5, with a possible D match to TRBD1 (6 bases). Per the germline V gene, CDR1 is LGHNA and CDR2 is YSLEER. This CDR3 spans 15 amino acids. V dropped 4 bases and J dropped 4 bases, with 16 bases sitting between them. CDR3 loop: CASSRSIQGRETQYF. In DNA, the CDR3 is TGCGCCAGCAGCCGCAGTATACAGGGTCGAGAGACCCAGTACTTC.